Listed below are T cell receptor beta chains from one sample, sequenced in a study of cytotoxic CD8 clonotypes in ibrutinib-treated CLL. Repertoires were generated with immunoSEQ multiplex PCR, while TCRdb's copy carries only in-frame clones and drops some. The repertoire holds around 310,000 clones, roughly 85% seen once, with more than 6% in the top ten. The input for sequencing was PBMCs, taken before ibrutinib treatment. These receptors originate from a human donor with chronic lymphocytic leukemia. Each CDR3 is given without its conserved first and last residue.

j_call v_call cdr3_aa
TRBJ2-3 TRBV9 ASSTTGARDTQY
TRBJ2-7 TRBV28 ASSFGTGDYEQY
TRBJ2-1 TRBV4-1 ASSHPGLAGNWYNEQF
TRBJ1-4 TRBV6-1 ASRKDRVFGEKLF
TRBJ2-3 TRBV13 ASSLSLAGITDTQY
TRBJ1-4 TRBV29-1 SAGVGSNEKLF
TRBJ2-2 TRBV4-1 ASSQPRLATNTGELF
TRBJ1-5 TRBV2 ATGRIGNQPQH
TRBJ1-5 TRBV29-1 SVGTLASQPQH
TRBJ2-2 TRBV18 ASSLRHPTNTGELF
TRBJ1-3 TRBV6-5 ASSLTKGTIY
TRBJ2-1 TRBV9 ASPHGLAGGYCSYNEQF
TRBJ2-1 TRBV7-6 ASSIGTGILNEQF
TRBJ2-1 TRBV2 ASSDHPGLANSYNEQF
TRBJ1-1 TRBV4-3 ASSQASRDTEAF
TRBJ2-2 TRBV19 ASSWGNTGELF
TRBJ2-1 TRBV4-2 ASSQTSREPYNEQF
TRBJ1-3 TRBV15 ATSRDPGNTIY
TRBJ2-5 TRBV6-5 ASSSPGLAGAAAQY
TRBJ2-3 TRBV18 ASSRTTSGRETDTQY
TRBJ1-2 TRBV18 ASSPGQGRANIYGYT
TRBJ2-7 TRBV19 ASSISGYEQY
TRBJ2-7 TRBV7-5 VRSPRTSGRAGYEQY
TRBJ1-2 TRBV30 AWGEEGPNYGYT
TRBJ1-1 TRBV27 ASSLWGTVRNTEAF
TRBJ2-1 TRBV19 ASSIAGGPHEQF
TRBJ1-1 TRBV7-2 ASSLSGAMNTEAF
TRBJ2-1 TRBV25-1 ASSEWTGKSYNEQF
TRBJ1-5 TRBV7-9 ASSTGGGQPQH
TRBJ1-2 TRBV11-2 ASSPMGSLGGYT
TRBJ2-7 TRBV19 ASSGTGERYEQY
TRBJ2-1 TRBV7-6 ASSLSNEQF
TRBJ2-7 TRBV6-5 ASTRPSGSQKY
TRBJ2-3 TRBV25-1 ASNGDYTDTQY
TRBJ1-2 TRBV5-6 ASSTGTGKASYGYT
TRBJ2-7 TRBV9 ASSVAASTGYEQY
TRBJ2-7 TRBV18 ASSRAGTLYEQY
TRBJ2-7 TRBV5-4 ASRQGGSYEQY
TRBJ2-3 TRBV27 ASSYSIADTQY
TRBJ2-3 TRBV5-4 ASSQGLDTDTQY
TRBJ1-1 TRBV11-2 ASSYPGRDLNTEAF
TRBJ1-1 TRBV6-1 ASISGFSTEAF
TRBJ2-1 TRBV6-5 ASSSDRDLNEQF
TRBJ1-2 TRBV4-3 ASSQDWDANYGYT
TRBJ1-2 TRBV30 AWNSGGGYT
TRBJ1-5 TRBV9 ASSSYAGLNQPQH
TRBJ2-5 TRBV18 ASSPGGGGETQY
TRBJ2-7 TRBV2 ASSVPLETFYEQY
TRBJ2-1 TRBV5-1 ASSPEPGQPYNEQF
TRBJ2-5 TRBV11-3 ASSWTGVSETQY
TRBJ1-1 TRBV5-1 ASSLWDRGTTEAF
TRBJ2-7 TRBV7-2 ASSLVASGSFYEQY
TRBJ2-3 TRBV6-6 ASRSLSTDTQY
TRBJ2-5 TRBV19 ASSSWGRGDQETQY
TRBJ2-7 TRBV6-1 ASGKQDYEQY
TRBJ2-2 TRBV4-3 ASSQLTSANTGELF